This TCR beta chain was identified in a study of beta chain features in type 1 diabetes. Findings and caveats of the study: Shorter TCRB CDR3s, moderately but significantly so, marked every one of the four CD4+ subsets in Type 1 diabetes patients. The naive, central memory and Treg TCRB repertoires showed an apparent similarity that was greater among patients than among healthy donors.

V was trimmed by 6 bases and J by 0 bases, leaving 9 bases between them. The germline V gene encodes CDR1 SEHNR and CDR2 FQNEAQ (reference sequence). This CDR3 has 13 amino acids. Expressed TCRB transcripts were sequenced, since all the RNA that had been isolated was reverse transcribed. Sequenced by immunoSEQ multiplex PCR; TCRdb stores in-frame clones only, minus some. This table has about 47,000 clones, 35% to 55% appearing once. Comments on this clone: Antigen: not known.

Cells sorted by CD45RO/CCR7/CD25/CD127/CD95/CD27 comprised CD4+ naive, central memory, regulatory and stem cell-like memory cells. Purities over 98% were achieved in all sorted populations. This sequence joins TRBV7-9 and TRBJ2-7, with D unclear. The receptor was isolated from a man aged 25 to 40 with type 1 diabetes. Sequencing was carried out using stem cell memory CD4+ T cells from blood. The CDR3 DNA sequence: TGTGCCAGCAGATTTTCAGGCTCCTACGAGCAGTACTTC. This codes for CASRFSGSYEQYF.